The rows below give T cell receptor beta chains drawn from one sample of a study of PD-L1 blockade in urothelial cancer. Generated by immunoSEQ multiplex PCR, the TCRdb table keeps only in-frame clones and is missing some. In the table there are about 37,000 clones, over 75% of which are singletons. The sample in question was PBMCs, obtained around atezolizumab (anti-PD-L1) treatment. Receptors originate from a man between 60 and 70 years old with urothelial cancer. CDR3s include the opening cysteine and the closing phenylalanine or tryptophan. The D gene is left open where the match is weak. The listing skips clone size in some rows; elsewhere it reads once, few, many or a size class.

d_call j_call v_call clone_size cdr3_aa cdr3_nt
NA TRBJ2-7 TRBV5-1 few CASSSDDRYEQYF TGCGCCAGCAGCTCCGACGACAGATACGAGCAGTACTTC
NA TRBJ1-2 TRBV5-1 NA CASSRTLVQGTFNYGYTF TGCGCCAGCTCCCGGACGTTGGTTCAGGGGACATTTAACTATGGCTACACCTTC
NA TRBJ2-7 TRBV25-1 NA CASSENRDTYEQYF TGTGCCAGCAGTGAAAATAGGGACACTTACGAGCAGTACTTC
NA TRBJ1-2 TRBV5-6 NA CASSHHRVFSANYGYTF TGTGCCAGCAGCCATCACAGAGTTTTTTCAGCTAACTATGGCTACACCTTC
TRBD2 TRBJ2-5 TRBV28 NA CASSPNGRGGQETQYF TGTGCCAGCAGTCCCAATGGGCGGGGGGGCCAAGAGACCCAGTACTTC
TRBD1 TRBJ2-5 TRBV5-4 NA CASSLGLGQGEETQYF TGTGCCAGCAGCTTGGGTTTGGGACAGGGGGAAGAGACCCAGTACTTC
NA TRBJ1-2 TRBV29-1 NA CSVEDGKGVGYTF TGCAGCGTTGAAGATGGGAAGGGGGTTGGCTACACCTTC
TRBD1 TRBJ2-7 TRBV11-2 NA CASSLWQGAGEQYF TGTGCCAGCAGCTTATGGCAGGGGGCTGGCGAGCAGTACTTC
TRBD1 TRBJ2-7 TRBV5-4 NA CASSLETGVSYEQYF TGTGCCAGCAGCTTGGAAACAGGGGTCTCGTACGAGCAGTACTTC
NA TRBJ2-1 TRBV15 NA CATSREYGDFYNEQFF TGTGCCACCAGCAGAGAATACGGGGACTTCTACAATGAGCAGTTCTTC
TRBD1 TRBJ1-5 TRBV2 NA CASSDGTGIRNQPQHF TGTGCCAGCAGTGATGGGACAGGGATTCGCAATCAGCCCCAGCATTTT
TRBD1 TRBJ2-2 TRBV5-1 NA CASSLGQGGTGELFF TGCGCCAGCAGCCTAGGACAGGGCGGCACCGGGGAGCTGTTTTTT
NA TRBJ2-2 TRBV5-4 NA CASSIGGGGELFF TGTGCCAGCAGCATAGGGGGGGGCGGGGAGCTGTTTTTT
NA TRBJ2-5 TRBV7-6 NA CASSSGNQETQYF TGTGCCAGCAGCTCGGGGAACCAAGAGACCCAGTACTTC
NA TRBJ2-7 TRBV7-8 NA CASSLARIAYEQYF TGTGCCAGCAGCTTAGCCAGGATCGCCTACGAGCAGTACTTC
NA TRBJ2-3 TRBV6-1 NA CASSPSLPADTQYF TGTGCCAGCAGCCCGTCTCTTCCAGCAGATACGCAGTATTTT
TRBD2 TRBJ2-7 TRBV5-1 few CASSLPGLVYEQYF TGCGCCAGCAGCTTACCTGGACTAGTCTACGAGCAGTACTTC
TRBD1 TRBJ1-5 TRBV2 NA CASSGRTGFNQPQHF TGTGCCAGCAGTGGTCGGACAGGCTTCAATCAGCCCCAGCATTTT
NA TRBJ1-2 TRBV7-2 NA CASRLGGHGYTF TGTGCCAGCAGGTTGGGGGGGCATGGCTACACCTTC
NA TRBJ2-2 TRBV7-8 once CASMRQETNTGELFF TGTGCCAGCATGAGACAGGAAACGAACACCGGGGAGCTGTTTTTT
NA TRBJ2-1 TRBV6-4 NA CASSDSPTSEQFF TGTGCCAGCAGTGACTCGCCCACAAGTGAGCAGTTCTTC
NA TRBJ1-5 TRBV2 NA CASNSGERGQPQHF TGTGCCAGCAACTCAGGGGAGAGGGGTCAGCCCCAGCATTTT
NA TRBJ1-5 TRBV27 NA CASSPGGRSPQHF TGTGCCAGCAGTCCCGGGGGACGTTCACCCCAGCATTTT
TRBD1 TRBJ2-7 TRBV6-5 NA CASSKGDRIYEQYF TGTGCCAGCAGTAAGGGGGACAGAATCTACGAGCAGTACTTC
NA TRBJ2-1 TRBV28 NA CASIGGHNEQFF TGTGCCAGCATCGGCGGTCACAATGAGCAGTTCTTC
TRBD1 TRBJ1-5 TRBV19 NA CASRNRDRRYSNQPQHF TGTGCCAGTAGAAATCGGGACAGGAGATATAGCAATCAGCCCCAGCATTTT